The TCR beta chain described here comes from a study of cytomegalovirus exposure and HLA in healthy donors. Comments on this clone: Its antigen is currently unknown.

Germline V gene sequence: CDR1 SNHLY, CDR2 FYNNEI. The CDR3 runs 15 residues. V lost 7 bases to trimming and J lost 4 bases, with 19 bases between them. The PCR was carried out with 60 Vbeta primers and 13 Jbeta primers. Repertoires were generated with immunoSEQ multiplex PCR, while TCRdb's copy carries only in-frame clones and drops some. The profile shows some 110,000 clones, just over 70% of them singletons. Findings of the study overall: Among TCR beta chains of equal frequency, HLA-associated ones were more clonally expanded in a later analysis.

The chain has TRBV2 and TRBJ1-2; perhaps TRBD1 as D (6 bases). The sequence derives from a boy aged 5-17 years in good health and CMV-seronegative. The sequenced sample consisted of PBMCs. In DNA, the CDR3 is TGTGCCAGCACTCAACAGGGAGGGGTTACCTATGGCTACACCTTC. This encodes CASTQQGGVTYGYTF.